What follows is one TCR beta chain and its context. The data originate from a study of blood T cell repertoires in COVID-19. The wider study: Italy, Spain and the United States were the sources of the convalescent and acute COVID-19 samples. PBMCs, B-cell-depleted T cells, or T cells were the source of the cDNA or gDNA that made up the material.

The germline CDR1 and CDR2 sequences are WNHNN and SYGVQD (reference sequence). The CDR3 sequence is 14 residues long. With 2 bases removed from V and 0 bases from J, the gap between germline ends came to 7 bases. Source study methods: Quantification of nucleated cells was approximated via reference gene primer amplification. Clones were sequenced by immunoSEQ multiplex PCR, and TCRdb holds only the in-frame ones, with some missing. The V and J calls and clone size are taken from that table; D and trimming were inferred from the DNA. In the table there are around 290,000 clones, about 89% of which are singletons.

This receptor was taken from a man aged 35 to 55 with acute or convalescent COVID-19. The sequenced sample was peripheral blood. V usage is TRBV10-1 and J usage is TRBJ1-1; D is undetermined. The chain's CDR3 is CASSEPGVNTEAFF. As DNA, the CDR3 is TGCGCCAGCAGTGAGCCGGGTGTGAACACTGAAGCTTTCTTT.